Listed below are T cell receptor beta chains from one sample, sequenced in a study of Graves' ophthalmopathy and Graves' hyperthyroidism. TCRdb ran MiXCR on the multiplex PCR reads and lists one entry per CDR3 protein. Of 400,000 to 450,000 distinct CDR3 sequences listed, roughly 21% are singletons. Specimen: peripheral blood. Receptor source: a woman between 18 and 29 years old with stable Graves' hyperthyroidism. CDR3s include the opening cysteine and the closing phenylalanine or tryptophan. The D gene is left open where the match is weak. Clone sizes are given selectively: once, few, many, or a class where the clone is expanded.

V: TRBV24-1
size: many
J: TRBJ2-7
D: TRBD1
DNA: TGTGCCACCAGTGAGGCCGGGACAGTCTACGAGCAGTACTTC
CDR3: CATSEAGTVYEQYF

V: TRBV12-3/TRBV12-4
size: few
J: TRBJ2-5
D: TRBD2
DNA: TGTGCCAGCAGTCCCCCCCGGACTAGCGGGGGAATACAAGAGACCCAGTACTTC
CDR3: CASSPPRTSGGIQETQYF

V: TRBV6-5
size: many
J: TRBJ2-6
D: NA
DNA: TGTGCCAGCAGTTCAATCCCTAGGGTGGAGAGGGCCAACGTCCTGACTTTC
CDR3: CASSSIPRVERANVLTF

V: TRBV28
size: many
J: TRBJ1-2
D: NA
DNA: TGTGCCAGCAGCCACTACGGCCCGGGATATGGCTACACCTTC
CDR3: CASSHYGPGYGYTF

V: TRBV19
size: NA
J: TRBJ2-4
D: NA
DNA: TGTGCCAGTAGTATTTGGGGGCCCCTAGCCAAAAACATTCAGTACTTC
CDR3: CASSIWGPLAKNIQYF

V: TRBV4-2
size: few
J: TRBJ2-7
D: TRBD1
DNA: TGTGCCAGCAGCCAGGGGGTTGGGACAGGACTCTACGAGCAGTACTTC
CDR3: CASSQGVGTGLYEQYF

V: TRBV12-3/TRBV12-4
size: many
J: TRBJ2-5
D: TRBD1
DNA: TGTGCCAGCAGCCGCGGACAGGGAGGAGAGACCCAGTACTTC
CDR3: CASSRGQGGETQYF

V: TRBV6-2/TRBV6-3
size: many
J: TRBJ1-1
D: NA
DNA: TGTGCCAGCAGTAGGAGGGGGGGATATGAAGCTTTCTTT
CDR3: CASSRRGGYEAFF

V: TRBV2
size: NA
J: TRBJ2-7
D: NA
DNA: TGTGCCAGCAGTGAAGTCCAGGCCAGCTCCTACGAGCAGTACTTC
CDR3: CASSEVQASSYEQYF

V: TRBV28
size: many
J: TRBJ2-7
D: TRBD2
DNA: TGTGCCAGTGTTCCCGGGGGGGCCTACGAGCAGTACTTC
CDR3: CASVPGGAYEQYF

V: TRBV7-2
size: many
J: TRBJ2-7
D: NA
DNA: TGTGCCAGCAAGTTTGCGGGACAGAGCTCCTACGAGCAGTACTTC
CDR3: CASKFAGQSSYEQYF

V: TRBV6-1
size: many
J: TRBJ1-1
D: NA
DNA: TGTGCCAGCAGTGAAGTAGGGGGGAGGACTGAAGCTTTCTTT
CDR3: CASSEVGGRTEAFF

V: TRBV2
size: NA
J: TRBJ1-2
D: NA
DNA: TGTGCCAGCAGTGAAGGGGAACCCTATGGCTACACCTTC
CDR3: CASSEGEPYGYTF

V: TRBV18
size: NA
J: TRBJ1-2
D: TRBD1
DNA: TGTGCCAGCTCACCCTTAGATCCAGGGGGCGGCTATGGCTACACCTTC
CDR3: CASSPLDPGGGYGYTF

V: TRBV2
size: many
J: TRBJ1-2
D: NA
DNA: TGTGCCAGCAGTGGACAGTATGGCTACACCTTC
CDR3: CASSGQYGYTF

V: TRBV12-3/TRBV12-4
size: NA
J: TRBJ2-7
D: NA
DNA: TGTGCCAGCGGTCCCCGGGACACTCCCTGGTTGCAGTACTTC
CDR3: CASGPRDTPWLQYF

V: TRBV7-2
size: many
J: TRBJ2-5
D: NA
DNA: TGTGCCAGCAGCTTCAACAGGGAGACCCAGTACTTC
CDR3: CASSFNRETQYF

V: TRBV11-2
size: many
J: TRBJ2-7
D: NA
DNA: TGTGCCAGCAGTTATATCAATTTCTCCTACGAGCAGTACTTC
CDR3: CASSYINFSYEQYF

V: TRBV20-1
size: NA
J: TRBJ2-4
D: NA
DNA: TGCACTGGCGCGGTGGGGAACATTCAGTACTTC
CDR3: CTGAVGNIQYF

V: TRBV4-1
size: NA
J: TRBJ1-1
D: TRBD1
DNA: TGCGCCAGCAGCACCTTCGAGACAGGGACTGCCATTGACACTGAAGCTTTCTTT
CDR3: CASSTFETGTAIDTEAFF

V: TRBV6-1
size: NA
J: TRBJ1-2
D: NA
DNA: TGTGCCAGCACCTCCTCGGCCGGGGGAGATGGCTACACCTTC
CDR3: CASTSSAGGDGYTF

V: TRBV6-1
size: many
J: TRBJ2-7
D: NA
DNA: TGTGCCAGCGAGTCGGCAGACAGATCTTACGAGCAGTACTTC
CDR3: CASESADRSYEQYF

V: TRBV20-1
size: many
J: TRBJ1-2
D: TRBD1
DNA: TGCAGTGCTAGAGATATAGGGACAGGTTTAGCTAACTATGGCTACACCTTC
CDR3: CSARDIGTGLANYGYTF

V: TRBV5-1
size: many
J: TRBJ2-7
D: NA
DNA: TGCGCCAGCAGCTTACTAGTTGGATACGAGCAGTACTTC
CDR3: CASSLLVGYEQYF

V: TRBV5-1
size: few
J: TRBJ2-6
D: TRBD1
DNA: TGCGCCAGCAGCAGATGGACAGGGAGTCCCTCTGGGGCCAACGTCCTGACTTTC
CDR3: CASSRWTGSPSGANVLTF

V: TRBV25-1
size: few
J: TRBJ2-7
D: NA
DNA: TGTGCCAGCAGTGGTACCGATCGGCTGGGCGAGCAGTACTTC
CDR3: CASSGTDRLGEQYF

V: TRBV4-2
size: many
J: TRBJ2-7
D: TRBD2
DNA: TGTGCCAGCAGCCACGTCACTAGCGGGAAATCCTACGAGCAGTACTTC
CDR3: CASSHVTSGKSYEQYF

V: TRBV6-2/TRBV6-3
size: many
J: TRBJ2-6
D: NA
DNA: TGTGCCAGCAGTTTAGCATCGCAGGCTGGGGCCAACGTCCTGACTTTC
CDR3: CASSLASQAGANVLTF

V: TRBV6-1
size: NA
J: TRBJ1-5
D: TRBD1
DNA: TGTGCCAGCAGAACTGGGACAGGGGGAAGTAGCAATCAGCCCCAGCATTTT
CDR3: CASRTGTGGSSNQPQHF

V: TRBV7-2
size: NA
J: TRBJ2-5
D: TRBD2
DNA: TGTGCCAGCAGCCTTAGCGGGGGGACCCAGTACTTC
CDR3: CASSLSGGTQYF

V: TRBV7-6
size: many
J: TRBJ1-1
D: NA
DNA: TGTGCCAGCAGCTTGGAAGGTCAGACCACTGAAGCTTTCTTT
CDR3: CASSLEGQTTEAFF

V: TRBV15
size: many
J: TRBJ2-7
D: TRBD2
DNA: TGTGCCACCAGCAGAGAGTGGGAGGGCACCGAGCAGTACTTC
CDR3: CATSREWEGTEQYF

V: TRBV20-1
size: many
J: TRBJ1-6
D: NA
DNA: TGCAGTGCTAGAAGACCGTCCCGGGGGATACGCGCTCCCCTCCACTTT
CDR3: CSARRPSRGIRAPLHF

V: TRBV20-1
size: many
J: TRBJ2-6
D: NA
DNA: TGCAGTGCTAGAGATCTCTGGAACTCTGGGGCCAACGTCCTGACTTTC
CDR3: CSARDLWNSGANVLTF

V: TRBV12-3/TRBV12-4
size: few
J: TRBJ2-5
D: TRBD2
DNA: TGTGCCAGCAGTACTAGCGAGAGGTACCAAGAGACCCAGTACTTC
CDR3: CASSTSERYQETQYF

V: TRBV5-1
size: NA
J: TRBJ2-7
D: NA
DNA: TGCGCCAGCAGCCCTACCTCCGGGACACTCAACGAGCAGTACTTC
CDR3: CASSPTSGTLNEQYF

V: TRBV10-3
size: NA
J: TRBJ1-2
D: TRBD1
DNA: TGTGCCATCACTGGACAGGGGGGCGGCTACACCTTC
CDR3: CAITGQGGGYTF

V: TRBV14
size: NA
J: TRBJ2-2
D: NA
DNA: TGTGCCAGCAGCCAGTTATCCGGGCCCACCGGGGAGCTGTTTTTT
CDR3: CASSQLSGPTGELFF

V: TRBV4-1
size: NA
J: TRBJ2-5
D: NA
DNA: TGCGCCAGCAGCCGGGTCGTCGCCCAAGAGACCCAGTACTTC
CDR3: CASSRVVAQETQYF

V: TRBV6-1
size: many
J: TRBJ2-7
D: TRBD1
DNA: TGTGCCAGCAGACTGGGACAGATGCTCTACGAGCAGTACTTC
CDR3: CASRLGQMLYEQYF

V: TRBV6-1
size: many
J: TRBJ1-1
D: NA
DNA: TGTGCCAGCAGTGAAGTGATCGCTGCTGGGCTGAACACTGAAGCTTTCTTT
CDR3: CASSEVIAAGLNTEAFF

V: TRBV6-5
size: many
J: TRBJ2-4
D: NA
DNA: TGTGCCAGCAGTTCCACTACAGGGCGCGGGGACATTCAGTACTTC
CDR3: CASSSTTGRGDIQYF

V: TRBV7-2
size: many
J: TRBJ2-5
D: TRBD1
DNA: TGTGCCAGCAGCCCGCGGACAGGGGGGGAGACCCAGTACTTC
CDR3: CASSPRTGGETQYF

V: TRBV15
size: many
J: TRBJ2-7
D: NA
DNA: TGTGCCACCAGCACTCAGAACTACGAGCAGTACTTC
CDR3: CATSTQNYEQYF

V: TRBV12-3/TRBV12-4
size: many
J: TRBJ1-2
D: NA
DNA: TGTGCCAGCAGTCCCGGGACCTCAGGACATGGCTACACCTTC
CDR3: CASSPGTSGHGYTF

V: TRBV28
size: many
J: TRBJ2-7
D: NA
DNA: TGTGCCAGCAGTTTATCAGGGATCCTTACCTACGAGCAGTACTTC
CDR3: CASSLSGILTYEQYF

V: TRBV27
size: NA
J: TRBJ2-2
D: TRBD2
DNA: TGTGCCAGCAGTTCTAGCGGGATAACCGGGGAGCTGTTTTTT
CDR3: CASSSSGITGELFF

V: TRBV20-1
size: NA
J: TRBJ1-5
D: NA
DNA: TGCAGTGCTAGAAAGGACACTAGCAATCAGCCCCAGCATTTT
CDR3: CSARKDTSNQPQHF

V: TRBV10-3
size: many
J: TRBJ2-7
D: NA
DNA: TGTGCCATCAGTGGTACTCTAGAAGGGATTACCTACGAGCAGTACTTC
CDR3: CAISGTLEGITYEQYF